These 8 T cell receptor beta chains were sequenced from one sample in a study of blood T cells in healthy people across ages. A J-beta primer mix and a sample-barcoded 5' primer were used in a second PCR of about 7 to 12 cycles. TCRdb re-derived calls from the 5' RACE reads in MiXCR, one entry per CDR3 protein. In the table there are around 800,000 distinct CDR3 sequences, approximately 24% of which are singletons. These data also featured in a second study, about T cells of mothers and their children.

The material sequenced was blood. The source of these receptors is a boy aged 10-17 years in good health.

Written as DNA, the CDR3 is TGCAGTGCTAGACTGACAGGCGCCCTCTATGGCTACACCTTC. Its protein is CSARLTGALYGYTF. V usage is TRBV20-1 and J usage is TRBJ1-2, with D possibly TRBD1 on 6 matching bases. Germline V gives CDR1 DFQATT, CDR2 SNEGSKA (reference sequence). V lost 2 bases and J lost 4, with 14 bases in between. The CDR3 loop spans 14 amino acids.

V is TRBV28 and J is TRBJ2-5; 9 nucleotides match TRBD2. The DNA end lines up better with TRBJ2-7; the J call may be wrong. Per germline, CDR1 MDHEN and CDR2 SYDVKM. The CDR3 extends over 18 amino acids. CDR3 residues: CASSGPRGDLAGSYEQYF. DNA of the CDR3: TGTGCCAGCAGTGGCCCCCGGGGAGATCTAGCGGGATCCTACGAGCAGTACTTC.

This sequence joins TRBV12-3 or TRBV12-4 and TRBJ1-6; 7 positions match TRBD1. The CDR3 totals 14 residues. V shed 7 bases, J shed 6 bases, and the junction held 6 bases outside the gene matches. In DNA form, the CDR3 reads TGTGCCAGCAACCCGGGACAGCTTAATTCACCCCTCCACTTT. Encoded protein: CASNPGQLNSPLHF.

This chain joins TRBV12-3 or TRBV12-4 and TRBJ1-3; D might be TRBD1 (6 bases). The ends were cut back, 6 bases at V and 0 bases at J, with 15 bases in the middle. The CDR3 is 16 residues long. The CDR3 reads CASSFGTGTSGNTIYF. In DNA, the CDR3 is TGTGCCAGCAGCTTCGGAACAGGGACCTCTGGAAACACCATATATTTT.

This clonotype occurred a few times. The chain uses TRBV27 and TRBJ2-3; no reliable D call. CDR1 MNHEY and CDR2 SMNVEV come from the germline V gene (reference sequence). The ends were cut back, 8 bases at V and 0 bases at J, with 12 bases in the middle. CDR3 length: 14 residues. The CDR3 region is CASSPPESTDTQYF. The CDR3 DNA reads TGTGCCAGCTCCCCCCCGGAAAGCACAGATACGCAGTATTTT.

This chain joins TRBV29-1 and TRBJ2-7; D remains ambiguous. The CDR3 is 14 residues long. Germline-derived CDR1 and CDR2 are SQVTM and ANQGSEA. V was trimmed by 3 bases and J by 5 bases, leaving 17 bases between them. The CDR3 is CSVEPGGRLDEQYF. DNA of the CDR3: TGCAGCGTTGAGCCGGGCGGCCGGTTAGACGAGCAGTACTTC.

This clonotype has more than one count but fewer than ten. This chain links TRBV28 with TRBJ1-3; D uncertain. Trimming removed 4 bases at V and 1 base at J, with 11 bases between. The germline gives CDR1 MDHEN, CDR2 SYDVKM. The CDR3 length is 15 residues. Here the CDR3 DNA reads TGTGCCAGCAGTTCCGGTCAAGTTTCTGGAAACACCATATATTTT. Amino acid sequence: CASSSGQVSGNTIYF.

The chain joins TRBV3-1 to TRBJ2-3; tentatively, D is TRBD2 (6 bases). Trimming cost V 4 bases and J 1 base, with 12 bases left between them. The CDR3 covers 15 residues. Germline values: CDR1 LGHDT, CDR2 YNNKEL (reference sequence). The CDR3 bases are TGTGCCAGCAGCCCGGGGGTCTCGGGCACAGATACGCAGTATTTT. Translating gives CASSPGVSGTDTQYF.